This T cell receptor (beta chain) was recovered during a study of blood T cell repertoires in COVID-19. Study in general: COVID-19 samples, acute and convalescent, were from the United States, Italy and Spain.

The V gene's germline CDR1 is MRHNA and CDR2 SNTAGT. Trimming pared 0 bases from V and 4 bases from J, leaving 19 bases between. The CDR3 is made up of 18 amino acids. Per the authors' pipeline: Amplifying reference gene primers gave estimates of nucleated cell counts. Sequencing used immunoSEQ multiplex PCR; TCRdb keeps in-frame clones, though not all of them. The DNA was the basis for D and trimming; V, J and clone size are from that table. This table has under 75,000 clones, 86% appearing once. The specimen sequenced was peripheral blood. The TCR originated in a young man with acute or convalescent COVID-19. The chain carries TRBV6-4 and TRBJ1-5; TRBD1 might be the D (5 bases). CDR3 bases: TGTGCCAGCAGTGACTCCCCGCAGGGCCCCTATGTTAATCAGCCCCAGCATTTT. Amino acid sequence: CASSDSPQGPYVNQPQHF.